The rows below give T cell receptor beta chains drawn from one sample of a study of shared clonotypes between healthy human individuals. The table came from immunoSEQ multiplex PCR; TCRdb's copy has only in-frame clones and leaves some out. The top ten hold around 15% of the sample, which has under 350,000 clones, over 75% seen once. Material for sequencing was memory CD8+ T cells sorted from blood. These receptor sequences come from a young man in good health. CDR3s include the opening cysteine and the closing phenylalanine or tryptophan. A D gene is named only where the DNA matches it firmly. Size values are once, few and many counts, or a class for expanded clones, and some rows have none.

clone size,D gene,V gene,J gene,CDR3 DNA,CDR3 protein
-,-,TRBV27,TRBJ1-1,TGTGCCAGCAGTTTAGCCGCCCCGGGGAACACTGAAGCTTTCTTT,CASSLAAPGNTEAFF
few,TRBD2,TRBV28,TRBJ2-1,TGTGCCAGCAGTTCCAGACTAGCGAGCGCCTACAATGAGCAGTTCTTC,CASSSRLASAYNEQFF
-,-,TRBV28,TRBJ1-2,TGTGCCAGCAGTTTATCCTGGGGTGGGGGCTATGGCTACACCTTC,CASSLSWGGGYGYTF
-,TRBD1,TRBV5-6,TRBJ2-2,TGTGCCAGCAGCTTAATAGGGACAGGGGGCTCCGGGGAGCTGTTTTTT,CASSLIGTGGSGELFF
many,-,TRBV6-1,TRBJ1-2,TGTGCCAGCAGCCCAGGGGAGGAGGGCTATGGCTACACCTTC,CASSPGEEGYGYTF
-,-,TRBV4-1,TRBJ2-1,TGCGCCAGCAGCCAAGAAACGTACAATGAGCAGTTCTTC,CASSQETYNEQFF
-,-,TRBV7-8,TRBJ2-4,TGTGCCAGCAGCTTAGGCTTGGGGCGTGGGGGAAACATTCAGTACTTC,CASSLGLGRGGNIQYF
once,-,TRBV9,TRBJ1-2,TGTGCCAGCAGCCCTAGAGTGGCAGGGGGCTACACCTTC,CASSPRVAGGYTF
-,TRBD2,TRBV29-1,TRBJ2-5,TGCAGCGTTGAGAAGAGGGATAGCGGGAGGGCCCGGGAGACCCAGTACTTC,CSVEKRDSGRARETQYF
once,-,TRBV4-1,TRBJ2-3,TGCGCCAGCAGCCAAGGGGCAGGAAGCACAGATACGCAGTATTTT,CASSQGAGSTDTQYF
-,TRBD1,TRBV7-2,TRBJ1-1,TGTGCCAGCAGCTTAGTCAGGGGGTCCCCCTGGAACACTGAAGCTTTCTTT,CASSLVRGSPWNTEAFF
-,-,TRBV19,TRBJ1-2,TGTGCCAGTAGTATATTCCGGGACCGAAGCTATGGCTACACCTTC,CASSIFRDRSYGYTF
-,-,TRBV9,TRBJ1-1,TGTGCCAGCAGCGTAGGGGGAGGGACCACTGAAGCTTTCTTT,CASSVGGGTTEAFF
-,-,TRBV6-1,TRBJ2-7,TGTGCCAGCAGTGTCTTCGTGGGCATCTCCTACGAGCAGTACTTC,CASSVFVGISYEQYF
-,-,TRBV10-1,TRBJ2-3,TGCGCCAGCAGTGAGTCCGCGGGAAGGGGCACAGATACGCAGTATTTT,CASSESAGRGTDTQYF
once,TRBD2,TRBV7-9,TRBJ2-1,TGTGCCAGCAGCTCAAGACTAGCGGGAGTTTACAATGAGCAGTTCTTC,CASSSRLAGVYNEQFF
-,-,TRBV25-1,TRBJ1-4,TGTGCCAGCAGTGTGGGTTGGCTTGGTGAAAAACTGTTTTTT,CASSVGWLGEKLFF
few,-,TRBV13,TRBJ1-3,TGTGCCAGCAGCTTAGAAGGGGTCTCTGGAAACACCATATATTTT,CASSLEGVSGNTIYF
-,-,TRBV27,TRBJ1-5,TGTGCCAGCAGTTTATTCGGACAGAGCAATCAGCCCCAGCATTTT,CASSLFGQSNQPQHF
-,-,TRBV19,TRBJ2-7,TGTGCCACCAGTAGTCCTGAGGGCGGGACCGACTACGAGCAGTACTTC,CATSSPEGGTDYEQYF
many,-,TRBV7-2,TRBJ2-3,TGTGCCAGCAGCTCTTGGGGGAGCCTCGATACGCAGTATTTT,CASSSWGSLDTQYF
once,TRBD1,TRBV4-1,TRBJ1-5,TGCGCCAGCAGCCAAGAACAGGGGGCCTGGCCCCAGCATTTT,CASSQEQGAWPQHF
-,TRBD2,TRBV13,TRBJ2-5,TGTGCCAGCAGCGTGTCTCTAGCGGGAGGGCCGAGGGAGACCCAGTACTTC,CASSVSLAGGPRETQYF
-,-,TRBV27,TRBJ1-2,TGTGCCAGCAGCTACACAGGAACTAACTATGGCTACACCTTC,CASSYTGTNYGYTF
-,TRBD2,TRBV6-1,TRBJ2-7,TGTGCCAGCAACTGGGACTACTCCTACGAGCAGTACTTC,CASNWDYSYEQYF
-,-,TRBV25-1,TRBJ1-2,TGTGCCAGCACACATGTGGGGGCAGGAGGCTACACCTTC,CASTHVGAGGYTF
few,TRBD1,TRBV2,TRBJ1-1,TGTGCCAGCAGTGAGGACAGGGGCACTGAAGCTTTCTTT,CASSEDRGTEAFF
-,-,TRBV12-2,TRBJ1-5,TGTGCAAGTCGCCCATCATACTGGGATAATCAGCCCCAGCATTTT,CASRPSYWDNQPQHF
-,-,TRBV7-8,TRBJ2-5,TGTGCCAGCAGCTTAACTAGATACCAAGAGACCCAGTACTTC,CASSLTRYQETQYF
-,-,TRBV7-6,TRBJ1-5,TGTGCCAGCAGCGCCACCAGCTATCAGCCCCAGCATTTT,CASSATSYQPQHF
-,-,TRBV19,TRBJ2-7,TGTGCCAGTAGTCCCCCACAGAGTACCTACGAGCAGTACTTC,CASSPPQSTYEQYF
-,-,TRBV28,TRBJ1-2,TGTGCCAGCAGTCCAACAAAGGTGGGGGCTGGCTATGGCTACACCTTC,CASSPTKVGAGYGYTF
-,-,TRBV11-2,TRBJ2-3,TGTGCCAGCAGCTTAGATCCCTGGTATGACCAAGATACGCAGTATTTT,CASSLDPWYDQDTQYF
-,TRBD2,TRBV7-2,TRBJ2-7,TGTGCCAGCAGCTTAGCGACGGGACTAGCTGACGAGCAGTACTTC,CASSLATGLADEQYF
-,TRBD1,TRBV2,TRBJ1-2,TGTGCCAGCAGTGAAGCTGGACAGGGAGGAACCTATGGCTACACCTTC,CASSEAGQGGTYGYTF
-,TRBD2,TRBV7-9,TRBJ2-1,TGTGCCAGCAGCCCCCCAATTAGCGGGGAGCAGTTCTTC,CASSPPISGEQFF
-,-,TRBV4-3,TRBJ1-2,TGCGCCAGCAGCCAAGTATACGGGGGCGGGTACTATGGCTACACCTTC,CASSQVYGGGYYGYTF
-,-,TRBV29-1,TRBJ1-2,TGCAGCGTTGAAGAACCTTTCTTCTATGGCTACACCTTC,CSVEEPFFYGYTF
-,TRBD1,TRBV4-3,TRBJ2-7,TGCGCCAGCAGCCACGGACAGGGGGGGTTCTACGAGCAGTACTTC,CASSHGQGGFYEQYF
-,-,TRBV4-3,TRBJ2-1,TGCGCCAGCAGCCAAGCAGACGCGAGCTCCTACAATGAGCAGTTCTTC,CASSQADASSYNEQFF
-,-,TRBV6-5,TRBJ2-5,TGTGCCAGCAGTTCTAGGACCGCTCAAGAGACCCAGTACTTC,CASSSRTAQETQYF
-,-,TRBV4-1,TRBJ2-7,TGCGCCAGCAGCCAAGTCCCCCAGGACTACGAGCAGTACTTC,CASSQVPQDYEQYF
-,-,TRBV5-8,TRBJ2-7,TGTGCCAGCAGCTTGGGTTTCAGGGTGGACGAGCAGTACTTC,CASSLGFRVDEQYF
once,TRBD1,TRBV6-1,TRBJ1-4,TGTGCCAGCAGTGCCCGGGACAGGGGGCTTTCTAATGAAAAACTGTTTTTT,CASSARDRGLSNEKLFF
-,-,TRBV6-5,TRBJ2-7,TGTGCCAGCAGTTATGGGGGCAGCTACGAGCAGTACTTC,CASSYGGSYEQYF
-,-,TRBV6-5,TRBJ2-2,TGTGCCAGCAGTTACTCCGAAGCCGGGGAGCTGTTTTTT,CASSYSEAGELFF
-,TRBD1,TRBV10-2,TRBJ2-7,TGCGCCAGCAGTGAGCCGGGACAGGGGTCCTACGAGCAGTACTTC,CASSEPGQGSYEQYF
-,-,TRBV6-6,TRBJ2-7,TGTGCCAGCAGTTACTCTGACACCTACGAGCAGTACTTC,CASSYSDTYEQYF
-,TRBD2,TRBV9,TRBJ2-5,TGTGCCAGCAGCGTAGATGGGACTAGCGAACCTCAAGAGACCCAGTACTTC,CASSVDGTSEPQETQYF
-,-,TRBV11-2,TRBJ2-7,TGTGCCAGCAGCTTAGCATCCTACGAGCAGTACTTC,CASSLASYEQYF
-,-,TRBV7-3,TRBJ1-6,TGTGCCAGCAGCCCCCCCCGGGGACCTCCGGCGGCACCCCTCCACTTT,CASSPPRGPPAAPLHF
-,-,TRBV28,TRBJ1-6,TGTGCCAGCACCCCGGGGCAGGCTAATTCACCCCTCCACTTT,CASTPGQANSPLHF
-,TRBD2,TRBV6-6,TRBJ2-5,TGTGCCAGCACCATAACTAGCGGGGGCGTTCAAGAGACCCAGTACTTC,CASTITSGGVQETQYF